This passage covers 21 T cell receptor beta chains from one sample sequenced in a study of T cell responses to AZD1222 COVID-19 vaccine. Here immunoSEQ multiplex PCR was the method, and the copy in TCRdb shows in-frame clones only, minus some. In the table there are under 150,000 clones, about 92% of which are singletons. Specimen: peripheral blood, collected on day 0 of AZD1222 vaccination. Receptors were obtained from an adult in good health.

This rearrangement joins TRBV29-1 to TRBJ1-1; 10 nucleotides line up with TRBD1. The germline V gene has CDR1 SQVTM and CDR2 ANQGSEA. V lost 7 bases and J lost 4; bases outside the gene matches: 6. The CDR3 covers 13 residues. The CDR3 bases are TGCAGCGCTGACAGGGGGCAGGGCACTGAAGCTTTCTTT. This gives the protein CSADRGQGTEAFF.

The V call is TRBV10-3, the J call TRBJ1-1; 9 bases match TRBD1. Germline trimming cut 8 bases from V and 9 bases from J; bases unmatched to any gene: 10. The germline gives CDR1 ENHRY, CDR2 SYGVKD. The CDR3 consists of 13 residues. CDR3 DNA sequence: TGTGCCATCTCCCGGGACAGGGCAGATAAAGCTTTCTTT. This gives the protein CAISRDRADKAFF.

As for this clone: It is unclear where the CDR3 begins or ends on the DNA, so no DNA is shown, and the CDR3 is as TCRdb lists it. This sequence joins TRBV12-1 and TRBJ1-5. TRBV12-1 is marked as a pseudogene. The CDR3 has 15 amino acids, counting both end residues. CDR3 loop: CASSFLWGFDQPQHF.

Concerning this clone: Additional DNA sequences in this sample encode the identical CDR3. The chain couples TRBV5-1 to TRBJ2-2; D might be TRBD2 (6 bases). In germline, CDR1 is SGHRS, CDR2 YFSETQ. There are 15 residues in the CDR3. Trimming stripped 0 bases from V and 3 bases from J, with 9 bases between. The CDR3 DNA is TGCGCCAGCAGCTTGGCGACGGGAGACACCGGGGAGCTGTTTTTT. Amino acid sequence: CASSLATGDTGELFF. The full variable domain, in which reference TRBV5-1 and TRBJ2-2 provide the parts outside the CDR3, is KAGVTQTPRYLIKTRGQQVTLSCSPISGHRSVSWYQQTPGQGLQFLFEYFSETQRNKGNFPGRFSGRQFSNSRSEMNVSTLELGDSALYLCASSLATGDTGELFFGEGSRLTVL.

The chain has TRBV5-4 and TRBJ1-2; 8 bases line up with TRBD1. Germline V gives CDR1 SGHNT, CDR2 YYREEE (reference sequence). Germline trimming cut 2 bases from V and 7 bases from J; bases unmatched to any gene: 4. The CDR3 spans 13 residues. CDR3: CASSFPTGGGYTF. CDR3 bases: TGTGCCAGCAGCTTCCCCACAGGGGGTGGCTACACCTTC. Looking up the rest from reference TRBV5-4 and TRBJ1-2 gives the full variable domain: ETGVTQSPTHLIKTRGQQVTLRCSSQSGHNTVSWYQQALGQGPQFIFQYYREEENGRGNFPPRFSGLQFPNYSSELNVNALELDDSALYLCASSFPTGGGYTFGSGTRLTVV.

V usage is TRBV4-2 and J usage is TRBJ2-5, with TRBD2 identical over 9 bases. CDR1 LGHNA and CDR2 YNFKEQ come from the germline V gene. The CDR3 has 16 amino acids. The J segment lost 5 bases and the V segment lost 1 base, leaving 8 bases of the junction unmatched. The CDR3 protein is CASSQGLAGRGETQYF. The CDR3 DNA reads as TGTGCCAGCAGCCAAGGTCTAGCGGGAAGAGGGGAGACCCAGTACTTC.

This rearrangement joins TRBV18 to TRBJ1-2; 9 bases are a match to TRBD1. Germline V gene sequence: CDR1 KGHSH, CDR2 LQKENI. This CDR3 is 15 amino acids long. V shed 4 bases, J shed 2 bases, and the junction held 5 bases outside the gene matches. The CDR3 sequence: CASSLGQGENYGYTF. In DNA, the CDR3 is TGTGCCAGCTCACTGGGACAGGGAGAGAACTATGGCTACACCTTC.

The V call is TRBV6-5, the J call TRBJ2-7, with TRBD1 matching 7 bases. Trimming at V came to 2 bases and at J to 6 bases, leaving 7 bases not matched to a gene. The CDR3 is made up of 14 amino acids. Germline CDR1 and CDR2: MNHEY and SVGAGI. The CDR3 sequence: CASSYTRQGSEQYF. The CDR3 DNA reads as TGTGCCAGCAGTTACACCAGACAGGGTTCCGAGCAGTACTTC.

This clone was detected only once. CDR3 sequence (DNA): TGTGCCAGTTCCAAAGCAGGGTCTATCTATGGCTACACCTTC. Translating it yields CASSKAGSIYGYTF. This sequence joins TRBV5-4 and TRBJ1-2; TRBD1 might be the D (5 bases). Trimming shortened V by 8 bases and J by 4 bases, and 18 bases separated the two germline ends. CDR1 and CDR2 from the germline V gene are SGHNT and YYREEE (reference sequence). The CDR3 is made up of 14 amino acids.

The rearrangement uses TRBV29-1 and TRBJ1-1, with D uncertain. Germline lookup yields CDR1 SQVTM and CDR2 ANQGSEA. V dropped 5 bases and J dropped 2 bases, with 9 bases sitting between them. The CDR3 spans 12 residues. CDR3 in amino acids: CSVTGHNTEAFF. CDR3 nucleotides: TGCAGCGTTACCGGGCATAACACTGAAGCTTTCTTT. The full variable domain, in which reference TRBV29-1 and TRBJ1-1 provide the parts outside the CDR3, is SAVISQKPSRDICQRGTSLTIQCQVDSQVTMMFWYRQQPGQSLTLIATANQGSEATYESGFVIDKFPISRPNLTFSTLTVSNMSPEDSSIYLCSVTGHNTEAFFGQGTRLTVV.

V and J are TRBV2 and TRBJ2-7, with 9 nucleotides matching TRBD2. CDR1 and CDR2 from the germline V gene are SNHLY and FYNNEI. V was clipped by 1 base and J by 5 bases; unmatched bases: 12. This CDR3 comprises 17 residues. The CDR3 loop is CASSEGFSGRKWDEQYF. The CDR3 nucleotides are TGTGCCAGCAGTGAAGGATTTAGCGGGAGAAAATGGGACGAGCAGTACTTC.

There are a few counts of this clone. The chain carries TRBV27 and TRBJ1-6; D is ambiguous. This CDR3 has 14 amino acids. CDR1 is MNHEY and CDR2 is SMNVEV in the germline V gene (reference sequence). V was trimmed by 6 bases and J by 6 bases, leaving 12 bases between them. CDR3 residues: CASRGFLLNSPLHF. The CDR3 nucleotides are TGTGCCAGCAGGGGGTTTCTACTTAATTCACCCCTCCACTTT.

The V and J genes are TRBV10-2 and TRBJ2-3; no definite D call. Germline-derived CDR1 and CDR2 are WSHSY and SAAADI. Trimming shortened V by 2 bases and J by 3 bases, and 12 bases separated the two germline ends. The CDR3 is made up of 15 amino acids. The DNA for the CDR3 is TGCGCCAGCAGTGAGGATTTACTGGGGACAGATACGCAGTATTTT. Its translation: CASSEDLLGTDTQYF.

V usage is TRBV7-6 and J usage is TRBJ2-7; tentative D call: TRBD2 (6 bases). Deletions cut 2 bases from V and 6 bases from J, with 17 bases between. This CDR3 is built from 15 residues. The germline gives CDR1 SGHVS, CDR2 FNYEAQ. CDR3 DNA: TGTGCCAGCAGCTTATCCTCCGGGACTCGAGGCGAGCAGTACTTC. Translating it yields CASSLSSGTRGEQYF.

V usage is TRBV19 and J usage is TRBJ1-5; 9 bases are a match to TRBD1. The CDR3 length is 16 residues. Trimming took 6 bases from V and 2 from J; bases not matched to a gene: 8. Germline V gene data show CDR1 as LNHDA and CDR2 as SQIVND (reference sequence). CDR3 loop: CASRAGQGRGNQPQHF. CDR3 in DNA: TGTGCCAGTAGGGCGGGACAGGGAAGGGGCAATCAGCCCCAGCATTTT.

Turning to this clone: The junction departs from germline at one end; a sequencing error may be responsible. This rearrangement joins TRBV2 to TRBJ1-2, with unresolved D. CDR3 length: 12 residues. The germline CDR1 and CDR2 sequences are SNHLY and FYNNEI. CDR3 residues: CASGEGARGYTF. For the CDR3, the DNA is TGTGCCAGCGGTGAGGGAGCGAGAGGCTACACCTTC.

The rearrangement joins TRBV2 to TRBJ1-1; unclear D gene. Germline V gene data show CDR1 as SNHLY and CDR2 as FYNNEI. The V and J ends lost 7 bases and 4 bases respectively, with 16 bases between them. This CDR3 comprises 14 residues. The CDR3: CASNPGSRVTEAFF. The CDR3 DNA is TGTGCCAGCAATCCGGGGTCGAGAGTCACTGAAGCTTTCTTT.

V is TRBV24-1 and J is TRBJ1-1; D possibly corresponds to TRBD1 (5 bases). The CDR3 contains 13 residues. Germline V lookup: CDR1 KGHDR, CDR2 SFDVKD. Trimming took off 9 bases at V and 1 base at J, with 11 bases between the two ends. The CDR3 DNA reads TGTGCCACCCAGGGCAGGGAGAACACTGAAGCTTTCTTT. This translates into CATQGRENTEAFF.

In this sample, this clone turned up once. The V call is TRBV12-3 or TRBV12-4, the J call TRBJ2-5, with D unclear. The length of the CDR3 is 12 residues. V shed 2 bases and J shed 4 bases, with 5 bases lying between them. The CDR3 coding sequence is TGTGCCAGCAGTTTAAGGCCAGAGACCCAGTACTTC. Translating it yields CASSLRPETQYF.

The chain has TRBV28 and TRBJ2-1, with D perhaps matching TRBD1 or TRBD2 (5 bases each). V was cut by 6 bases and J by 7 bases, with 16 bases left in between. The CDR3 extends over 14 amino acids. From germline, CDR1 is MDHEN and CDR2 SYDVKM. The CDR3 coding sequence is TGTGCCAGCAGCTCGGGGCAGGGTATGAATGAGCAGTTCTTC. Its protein is CASSSGQGMNEQFF.

This chain connects TRBV6-4 to TRBJ2-3; maybe TRBD1 (6 bases). This CDR3 has 13 amino acids. Germline V gives CDR1 MRHNA, CDR2 SNTAGT. V lost 5 bases and J lost 4, with 10 bases in between. The CDR3 loop reads CASSLDSADTQYF. The CDR3 DNA reads TGTGCCAGCAGTTTGGACAGCGCAGATACGCAGTATTTT.